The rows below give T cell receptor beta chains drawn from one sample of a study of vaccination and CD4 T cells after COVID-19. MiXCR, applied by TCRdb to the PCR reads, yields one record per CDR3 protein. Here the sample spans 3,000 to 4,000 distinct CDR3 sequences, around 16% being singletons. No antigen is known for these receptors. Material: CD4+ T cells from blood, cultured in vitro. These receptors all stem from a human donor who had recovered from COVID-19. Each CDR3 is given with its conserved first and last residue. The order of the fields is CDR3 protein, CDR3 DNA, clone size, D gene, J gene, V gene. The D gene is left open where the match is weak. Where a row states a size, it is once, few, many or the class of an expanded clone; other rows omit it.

CDR3 protein: CSVELTGPRLEQYF
CDR3 DNA: TGCAGCGTTGAATTGACAGGCCCCCGTTTGGAGCAGTACTTC
clone size: .
D gene: .
J gene: TRBJ2-7
V gene: TRBV29-1

CDR3 protein: CASSYQADTEAFF
CDR3 DNA: TGCGCCAGCAGCTACCAGGCGGACACTGAAGCTTTCTTT
clone size: .
D gene: .
J gene: TRBJ1-1
V gene: TRBV5-1

CDR3 protein: CASSLPTVATNEKLFF
CDR3 DNA: TGTGCCAGCAGCTTACCGACGGTTGCAACTAATGAAAAACTGTTTTTT
clone size: .
D gene: .
J gene: TRBJ1-4
V gene: TRBV7-3

CDR3 protein: CASGDRGNSPLHF
CDR3 DNA: TGTGCCAGCGGTGACAGAGGGAATTCACCCCTCCACTTT
clone size: large
D gene: .
J gene: TRBJ1-6
V gene: TRBV27

CDR3 protein: CASSRQGLSSGNTIYF
CDR3 DNA: TGTGCCAGCAGCAGACAGGGGCTTTCCTCTGGAAACACCATATATTTT
clone size: few
D gene: TRBD1
J gene: TRBJ1-3
V gene: TRBV6-1

CDR3 protein: CASRDLGNEKLFF
CDR3 DNA: TGTGCCAGCCGGGACTTGGGGAATGAAAAACTGTTTTTT
clone size: few
D gene: .
J gene: TRBJ1-4
V gene: TRBV6-1

CDR3 protein: CASSSDRTRTDTQYF
CDR3 DNA: TGTGCCAGCAGCTCAGACAGGACCCGCACAGATACGCAGTATTTT
clone size: few
D gene: .
J gene: TRBJ2-3
V gene: TRBV7-3

CDR3 protein: CASSWVGGETQYF
CDR3 DNA: TGCGCCAGCAGCTGGGTCGGTGGGGAGACCCAGTACTTC
clone size: once
D gene: .
J gene: TRBJ2-5
V gene: TRBV5-1

CDR3 protein: CASSSRGSNQPQHF
CDR3 DNA: TGTGCCAGCAGTTCTAGGGGGAGCAATCAGCCCCAGCATTTT
clone size: .
D gene: .
J gene: TRBJ1-5
V gene: TRBV12-3/TRBV12-4

CDR3 protein: CASSPTSSSETQYF
CDR3 DNA: TGTGCCAGCAGCCCCACCTCTAGCTCAGAGACCCAGTACTTC
clone size: .
D gene: .
J gene: TRBJ2-5
V gene: TRBV5-4